Below, 4 T cell receptor beta chains from the same sample are listed, as sequenced in a study of CD8 T cells in Susac syndrome. An amount of RNA that ranged from roughly 0.5 to 1 ug was reverse transcribed with random hexamers. TCRdb reprocessed the immunoSEQ multiplex PCR reads via MiXCR and lists one record per CDR3 protein. This sample carries 150,000 to 200,000 distinct CDR3 sequences, around 95% of them seen once, and the ten largest clones take 0.1% to 0.15%. The sequenced material came from CD4+ T cells from PBMCs. Receptors were obtained from a human donor with Susac syndrome.

The chain joins TRBV4-1 to TRBJ1-5; 7 bases align to TRBD1. The CDR3 runs to 19 residues. J was trimmed by 0 bases and V by 3 bases; bases with no gene match: 14. The V gene's germline CDR1 is MGHRA and CDR2 YSYEKL. The DNA for the CDR3 is TGCGCCAGCAGCCACCGGACCGTCCTAACAGGGGATAGCAATCAGCCCCAGCATTTT. It yields the protein CASSHRTVLTGDSNQPQHF.

The chain employs TRBV4-1 and TRBJ2-5, with D perhaps matching TRBD2 (6 bases). Germline assignment: CDR1 MGHRA and CDR2 YSYEKL. CDR3 size: 15 residues. V was cut by 0 bases and J by 4 bases, with 12 bases left in between. The CDR3 protein is CASSQDVPGRETQYF. The DNA of the CDR3 is TGCGCCAGCAGCCAAGATGTCCCCGGGAGAGAGACCCAGTACTTC.

V usage is TRBV27 and J usage is TRBJ2-1; D is uncertain. Germline CDR1 is MNHEY and CDR2 is SMNVEV (reference sequence). V was clipped by 2 bases and J by 4 bases, with 9 bases between them. This CDR3 region has 14 residues. This CDR3 reads CASSLGRQYNEQFF. The DNA of the CDR3 is TGTGCCAGCAGTTTAGGCAGACAATACAATGAGCAGTTCTTC.

The chain combines TRBV20-1 with TRBJ2-3; D not resolved. Germline loops: CDR1 DFQATT, CDR2 SNEGSKA (reference sequence). The V end lost 3 bases, the J end lost 3 bases, and 10 bases lay between the germline ends. The CDR3 sequence is 13 residues long. The chain's CDR3 is CSASIVGTDTQYF. Here the CDR3 DNA reads TGCAGTGCTAGTATTGTGGGTACAGATACGCAGTATTTT.